Listed below are T cell receptor beta chains from one sample, sequenced in a study of blood T cell repertoires in COVID-19. Method: immunoSEQ multiplex PCR; TCRdb's copy keeps in-frame clones and lacks some. The table includes roughly 73,000 clones, approximately 90% detected once. The material sequenced was peripheral blood. The receptors were sampled from a human donor in a cohort sampled during active COVID-19. The CDR3 runs from the conserved cysteine through the conserved F or W. Fields, in order: D gene, J gene, V gene, clone size, CDR3 DNA, CDR3 protein. The D gene is left open where the match is weak. Clone size is stated in some rows and not others, as once, few, many or a class when expanded.

D gene: TRBD1; J gene: TRBJ1-2; V gene: TRBV11-3; clone size: few; CDR3 DNA: TGTGCCAGCAGCCGTACAGGGGTAGACTATGGCTACACCTTC; CDR3 protein: CASSRTGVDYGYTF
D gene: NA; J gene: TRBJ1-1; V gene: TRBV2; clone size: once; CDR3 DNA: TGTGCCAGCTGCAGTTTTGGGGGCGCGGCTTTCTTT; CDR3 protein: CASCSFGGAAFF
D gene: NA; J gene: TRBJ1-1; V gene: TRBV10-2; clone size: NA; CDR3 DNA: TGCGCCACCGCTACAGCGGGCAAGGAAGCTTTCTTT; CDR3 protein: CATATAGKEAFF
D gene: TRBD1; J gene: TRBJ1-5; V gene: TRBV10-3; clone size: NA; CDR3 DNA: TGTGCCACCCCGCGGTGGACAGGGGGCGGGCGGCAGCCCCAGCATTTT; CDR3 protein: CATPRWTGGGRQPQHF
D gene: TRBD2; J gene: TRBJ2-3; V gene: TRBV6-4; clone size: once; CDR3 DNA: TGTGCCAGCAGCTCCGATAGCGGGGCCGCTTATACGCAGTATTTT; CDR3 protein: CASSSDSGAAYTQYF
D gene: TRBD1; J gene: TRBJ1-6; V gene: TRBV5-4; clone size: NA; CDR3 DNA: TGTGCCAGCAGCGTGGGACAGGGTGGTTCACCCCTCCACTTT; CDR3 protein: CASSVGQGGSPLHF
D gene: NA; J gene: TRBJ2-3; V gene: TRBV21-1; clone size: NA; CDR3 DNA: TGTGCCAGCACCATAGAAGTAGCGGGAGGGCCGAATACGCAGTATTTT; CDR3 protein: CASTIEVAGGPNTQYF
D gene: NA; J gene: TRBJ2-6; V gene: TRBV3-1/TRBV3-2; clone size: NA; CDR3 DNA: TGTGCCAGCAGCCAAGACCTCTCTGGGGCCAACGTCCTGACTTTC; CDR3 protein: CASSQDLSGANVLTF
D gene: TRBD2; J gene: TRBJ2-1; V gene: TRBV11-3; clone size: NA; CDR3 DNA: TGTGCCAGCAGCAAAGTATTAGGCTGGCCTAGCGGGTTCTACAATGAGCAGTTCTTC; CDR3 protein: CASSKVLGWPSGFYNEQFF
D gene: NA; J gene: TRBJ2-7; V gene: TRBV28; clone size: NA; CDR3 DNA: TGTGCCAGCAGTTTATGGATGCCAGGCGAGAGCTCCTACGAGCAGTACTTC; CDR3 protein: CASSLWMPGESSYEQYF
D gene: TRBD2; J gene: TRBJ2-1; V gene: TRBV10-1; clone size: NA; CDR3 DNA: TGCGCCAGCAGTCCAGCGGGAGTCTCCTACAATGAGCAGTTCTTC; CDR3 protein: CASSPAGVSYNEQFF
D gene: NA; J gene: TRBJ2-7; V gene: TRBV23-1; clone size: NA; CDR3 DNA: TGCGCCAGCAGTCACCTGGGGAGCTCCTACGAGCAGTACTTC; CDR3 protein: CASSHLGSSYEQYF
D gene: TRBD1; J gene: TRBJ1-6; V gene: TRBV6-5; clone size: NA; CDR3 DNA: TGTGCCAGTTCACCTTCACAGGGGGCCATTTCACCCCTCCACTTT; CDR3 protein: CASSPSQGAISPLHF
D gene: TRBD1; J gene: TRBJ1-5; V gene: TRBV19; clone size: NA; CDR3 DNA: TGTGCCAGTAGGTACAATCGGGACAGGGGTTTAGTGGGCAATCAGCCCCAGCATTTT; CDR3 protein: CASRYNRDRGLVGNQPQHF
D gene: NA; J gene: TRBJ2-7; V gene: TRBV29-1; clone size: once; CDR3 DNA: TGCAGCGTTTTGGGAGGGACGGGGGCCAACGAGCAGTACTTC; CDR3 protein: CSVLGGTGANEQYF
D gene: TRBD1; J gene: TRBJ2-5; V gene: TRBV29-1; clone size: NA; CDR3 DNA: TGCAGCGTCACAGGGGTGGGAGAGACCCAGTACTTC; CDR3 protein: CSVTGVGETQYF
D gene: NA; J gene: TRBJ2-6; V gene: TRBV10-2; clone size: once; CDR3 DNA: TGCGCCAGCAGCCTCGACAGCTCTGGGGCCAACGTCCTGACTTTC; CDR3 protein: CASSLDSSGANVLTF
D gene: NA; J gene: TRBJ1-6; V gene: TRBV7-9; clone size: NA; CDR3 DNA: TGTGCCAGCAGCTTGGGGCTAGGCAATTCACCCCTCCACTTT; CDR3 protein: CASSLGLGNSPLHF
D gene: TRBD1; J gene: TRBJ2-7; V gene: TRBV18; clone size: NA; CDR3 DNA: TGTGCCAGCTCACCGGGACAGGTCAGCTCCTACGAGCAGTACTTC; CDR3 protein: CASSPGQVSSYEQYF
D gene: NA; J gene: TRBJ2-7; V gene: TRBV4-2; clone size: few; CDR3 DNA: TGTGCCAGCAGCCAAGAGCGCGGGTTTCCCTCCTACGAGCAGTACTTC; CDR3 protein: CASSQERGFPSYEQYF
D gene: TRBD2; J gene: TRBJ2-3; V gene: TRBV25-1; clone size: once; CDR3 DNA: TGTGCCAGCAGGGGGGGGGATACGCAGTATTTT; CDR3 protein: CASRGGDTQYF
D gene: NA; J gene: TRBJ1-1; V gene: TRBV5-6; clone size: NA; CDR3 DNA: TGTGCCAGCAGCTTGCCGGCTTGGGCTGGGAACACTGAAGCTTTCTTT; CDR3 protein: CASSLPAWAGNTEAFF
D gene: TRBD1; J gene: TRBJ1-1; V gene: TRBV19; clone size: NA; CDR3 DNA: TGTGCCAGTAGTCTTGATTACAGGGGCCCTGAAGCTTTCTTT; CDR3 protein: CASSLDYRGPEAFF
D gene: NA; J gene: TRBJ1-1; V gene: TRBV5-4; clone size: NA; CDR3 DNA: TGTGCCAGCAGCCCCCAGGGGATGAACACTGAAGCTTTCTTT; CDR3 protein: CASSPQGMNTEAFF
D gene: NA; J gene: TRBJ2-7; V gene: TRBV27; clone size: NA; CDR3 DNA: TGTGCCATCAGGACTCAATCCTACGAGCAGTACTTC; CDR3 protein: CAIRTQSYEQYF
D gene: TRBD2; J gene: TRBJ2-1; V gene: TRBV2; clone size: NA; CDR3 DNA: TGTGCCAGCAGCGGACTAGCGGGAGGGCCGAATGAGCAGTTCTTC; CDR3 protein: CASSGLAGGPNEQFF
D gene: NA; J gene: TRBJ1-4; V gene: TRBV10-2; clone size: NA; CDR3 DNA: TGCGCCAGCAGTAGGGGTGCCAATGAAAAACTGTTTTTT; CDR3 protein: CASSRGANEKLFF
D gene: NA; J gene: TRBJ2-7; V gene: TRBV2; clone size: many; CDR3 DNA: TGTGCCAGCAGTATGGCAGGGGAGTACGAGCAGTACTTC; CDR3 protein: CASSMAGEYEQYF
D gene: NA; J gene: TRBJ1-2; V gene: TRBV6-5; clone size: once; CDR3 DNA: TGTGCCAGCAGGAAACAGGGAGGGGACTATGGCTACACCTTC; CDR3 protein: CASRKQGGDYGYTF
D gene: NA; J gene: TRBJ2-5; V gene: TRBV14; clone size: NA; CDR3 DNA: TGTGCCAGCAGCCAAGAAGGGCAGGGATGGGAGACCCAGTACTTC; CDR3 protein: CASSQEGQGWETQYF
D gene: TRBD2; J gene: TRBJ2-1; V gene: TRBV6-5; clone size: NA; CDR3 DNA: TGTGCCAGCGGAGGGGGGACTAGCGTGTACAATGAGCAGTTCTTC; CDR3 protein: CASGGGTSVYNEQFF
D gene: NA; J gene: TRBJ1-4; V gene: TRBV10-3; clone size: once; CDR3 DNA: TGTGCCATCATGGCAGGGACTAATGAAAAACTGTTTTTT; CDR3 protein: CAIMAGTNEKLFF
D gene: TRBD2; J gene: TRBJ2-1; V gene: TRBV7-2; clone size: NA; CDR3 DNA: TGTGCCACCTCGCTAGCGGGAGTCCACAATGAGCAGTTCTTC; CDR3 protein: CATSLAGVHNEQFF
D gene: TRBD2; J gene: TRBJ2-5; V gene: TRBV9; clone size: NA; CDR3 DNA: TGTGCCAGCAGCCCAGGACTAGGGGAGACCCAGTACTTC; CDR3 protein: CASSPGLGETQYF
D gene: NA; J gene: TRBJ2-2; V gene: TRBV11-2; clone size: NA; CDR3 DNA: TGTGCCAGCAGCTTAGACAGGGAAACCGGGGAGCTGTTTTTT; CDR3 protein: CASSLDRETGELFF
D gene: NA; J gene: TRBJ1-5; V gene: TRBV28; clone size: NA; CDR3 DNA: TGTGCCAGCAGTTTAGGGACACCCCAGGCCTTTCCCCAGCATTTT; CDR3 protein: CASSLGTPQAFPQHF
D gene: NA; J gene: TRBJ2-1; V gene: TRBV5-1; clone size: NA; CDR3 DNA: TGCGCCAGCAGGACGGAGTACAATGAGCAGTTCTTC; CDR3 protein: CASRTEYNEQFF
D gene: NA; J gene: TRBJ1-2; V gene: TRBV19; clone size: NA; CDR3 DNA: TGTGCCAGTAGCCCGACAGAGTTCTATGGCTACACCTTC; CDR3 protein: CASSPTEFYGYTF
D gene: TRBD2; J gene: TRBJ2-1; V gene: TRBV19; clone size: NA; CDR3 DNA: TGTGCCAGTCTCGGACTAGGTGAAGGCAATGAGCAGTTCTTC; CDR3 protein: CASLGLGEGNEQFF
D gene: NA; J gene: TRBJ2-1; V gene: TRBV5-6; clone size: NA; CDR3 DNA: TGTGCCAGCAGCTTGGGGACTCTCGACAATGAGCAGTTCTTC; CDR3 protein: CASSLGTLDNEQFF
D gene: TRBD1; J gene: TRBJ2-7; V gene: TRBV27; clone size: NA; CDR3 DNA: TGTGCCAGCAGTCGGACAGGCTCCTACGAGCAGTACTTC; CDR3 protein: CASSRTGSYEQYF
D gene: TRBD1; J gene: TRBJ2-1; V gene: TRBV2; clone size: NA; CDR3 DNA: TGTGCCAGCAGTGAAGGGACAGGAGTCAATGAGCAGTTCTTC; CDR3 protein: CASSEGTGVNEQFF
D gene: TRBD2; J gene: TRBJ2-1; V gene: TRBV5-1; clone size: NA; CDR3 DNA: TGCGCCAGCAGCTTGGCACCCGGGACTAGCGGGTACAATGAGCAGTTCTTC; CDR3 protein: CASSLAPGTSGYNEQFF
D gene: TRBD2; J gene: TRBJ2-3; V gene: TRBV7-2; clone size: once; CDR3 DNA: TGTGCCAGCAGCCTCCAAGCTAGCGGGAGTCAAGATACGCAGTATTTT; CDR3 protein: CASSLQASGSQDTQYF
D gene: NA; J gene: TRBJ1-4; V gene: TRBV4-1; clone size: NA; CDR3 DNA: TGCGCCAGCAGCCAAGATCCGGGGGGGGAGGGCCTAAGGCGAAAACTGTTTTTT; CDR3 protein: CASSQDPGGEGLRRKLFF
D gene: NA; J gene: TRBJ1-2; V gene: TRBV2; clone size: NA; CDR3 DNA: TGTGCCAGCAGTGAACAGGCCGGATATGGCTACACCTTC; CDR3 protein: CASSEQAGYGYTF
D gene: NA; J gene: TRBJ2-5; V gene: TRBV28; clone size: once; CDR3 DNA: TGTGCCAGCAGACCCCAGGGTCAAGAGACCCAGTACTTC; CDR3 protein: CASRPQGQETQYF
D gene: NA; J gene: TRBJ1-1; V gene: TRBV9; clone size: NA; CDR3 DNA: TGTGCCAGCAGCGTAGACGGGAACACTGAAGCTTTCTTT; CDR3 protein: CASSVDGNTEAFF
D gene: NA; J gene: TRBJ1-5; V gene: TRBV7-9; clone size: NA; CDR3 DNA: TGTGCCAGCACAAAGGCGGGGGAGAATCAGCCCCAGCATTTT; CDR3 protein: CASTKAGENQPQHF
D gene: TRBD2; J gene: TRBJ2-3; V gene: TRBV20-1; clone size: NA; CDR3 DNA: TGCAGTGCTAGTGGGAGCGGGAGGAGTGGTACGCAGTATTTT; CDR3 protein: CSASGSGRSGTQYF
D gene: NA; J gene: TRBJ1-5; V gene: TRBV7-2; clone size: NA; CDR3 DNA: TGTGCCAGCAGCCCCCAGGCTAATCAGCCCCAGCATTTT; CDR3 protein: CASSPQANQPQHF
D gene: NA; J gene: TRBJ2-1; V gene: TRBV11-2; clone size: NA; CDR3 DNA: TGTGCCAGCAGCTACGCCAGGGAGCAGTTCTTC; CDR3 protein: CASSYAREQFF